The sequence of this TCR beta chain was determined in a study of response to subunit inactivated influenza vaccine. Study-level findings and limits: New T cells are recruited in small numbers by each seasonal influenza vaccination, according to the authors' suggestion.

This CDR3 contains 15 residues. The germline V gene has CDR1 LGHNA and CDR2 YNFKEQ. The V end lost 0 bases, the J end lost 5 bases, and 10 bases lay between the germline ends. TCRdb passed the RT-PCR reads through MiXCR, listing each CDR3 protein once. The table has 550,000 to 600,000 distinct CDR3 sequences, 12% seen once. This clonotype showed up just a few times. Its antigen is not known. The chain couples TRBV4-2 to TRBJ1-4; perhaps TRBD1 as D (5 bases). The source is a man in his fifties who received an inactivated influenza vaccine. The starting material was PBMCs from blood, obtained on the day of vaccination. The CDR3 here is CASSQELGPNEKLFF. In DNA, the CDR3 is TGTGCCAGCAGCCAAGAATTGGGACCCAATGAAAAACTGTTTTTT.